Sequencing of this T cell receptor beta chain was carried out in a study of tumor and adjacent non-tumor tissue in lung cancer. Turning to the study itself: The patients, roughly 10 men and about five women, were about 31 to 80 with stage I to III disease.

As concerns this clonotype: In this CDR3 the conserved last residue, phenylalanine or tryptophan, is missing, so a read error is likely.

This sample's RNA came from whole unsorted tissue. Three rounds of nested PCR, following a modified ARM-PCR protocol, produced the TCRbeta library. From the multiplex PCR reads, TCRdb called clonotypes with MiXCR, one entry per CDR3 protein. The data contain tens of thousands of distinct CDR3 sequences, around 73% of them singletons. The sample was lung tumor tissue. This clonotype originated in a man in his sixties with non-small cell lung cancer.

CDR3 sequence: CASSELRDEQYL. As DNA, the CDR3 is TGCGCCAGCAGTGAGTTGAGAGACGAACAGTACCTC. The chain couples TRBV10-1 to TRBJ2-7; D not certain. Germline CDR1 reads WNHNN; CDR2 reads SYGVQD (reference sequence). The length of the CDR3 is 12 residues.